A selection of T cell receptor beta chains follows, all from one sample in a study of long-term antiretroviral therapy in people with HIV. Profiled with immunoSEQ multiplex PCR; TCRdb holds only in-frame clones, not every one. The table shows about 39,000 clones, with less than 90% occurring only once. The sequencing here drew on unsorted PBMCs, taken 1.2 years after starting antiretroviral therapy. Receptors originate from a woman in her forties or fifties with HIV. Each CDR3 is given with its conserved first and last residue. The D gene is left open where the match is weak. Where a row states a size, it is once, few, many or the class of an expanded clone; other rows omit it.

DNA: TGTGCCAGCAGCTTGGGACAAAATCAAGGGTATGGCTACACCTTC
CDR3: CASSLGQNQGYGYTF
D: NA
J: TRBJ1-2
size: NA
V: TRBV7-8

DNA: TGTGCCAGCAGCTTAGAGGGGGCGCGGACAGATACGCAGTATTTT
CDR3: CASSLEGARTDTQYF
D: TRBD1
J: TRBJ2-3
size: NA
V: TRBV7-2

DNA: TGTGCCGCTACTAGTGCTGGAAACGAGCAGTACTTC
CDR3: CAATSAGNEQYF
D: NA
J: TRBJ2-7
size: NA
V: TRBV19

DNA: TGCGCCAGCAGCCCCGTTATAGGGGGAAGTACTGAAGCTTTCTTT
CDR3: CASSPVIGGSTEAFF
D: NA
J: TRBJ1-1
size: NA
V: TRBV4-1

DNA: TGTGCCACCAGCAGAGATATTGGCAGGAGGACTGAAGCTTTCTTT
CDR3: CATSRDIGRRTEAFF
D: NA
J: TRBJ1-1
size: NA
V: TRBV15

DNA: TGTGCCAGCAGTTACATCGCGGGGGATGACGAGACCCAGTACTTC
CDR3: CASSYIAGDDETQYF
D: TRBD2
J: TRBJ2-5
size: NA
V: TRBV6-6

DNA: TGTGCCAGCAGCTCCGGGACTCTAAGGACAGGAAACACCATATATTTT
CDR3: CASSSGTLRTGNTIYF
D: NA
J: TRBJ1-3
size: NA
V: TRBV7-2

DNA: TGTGCCAGTAGTATTCGCAGGGGACCGTACAATGAGCAGTTCTTC
CDR3: CASSIRRGPYNEQFF
D: NA
J: TRBJ2-1
size: NA
V: TRBV19

DNA: TGTGCCAGCAGCTCTACAGGGTCCTACGAGCAGTACTTC
CDR3: CASSSTGSYEQYF
D: NA
J: TRBJ2-7
size: NA
V: TRBV11-3

DNA: TGCAGCATCCAACAGGGGAGGGAGACCCAGTACTTC
CDR3: CSIQQGRETQYF
D: NA
J: TRBJ2-5
size: NA
V: TRBV29-1

DNA: TGTGCCAGCAGTGAACCGAGCGGGGGGGCGGCAGATACGCAGTATTTT
CDR3: CASSEPSGGAADTQYF
D: TRBD2
J: TRBJ2-3
size: NA
V: TRBV6-1

DNA: TGCGCCAGCAGCCAAGATATGCTGGCGTGGACCCAGTACTTC
CDR3: CASSQDMLAWTQYF
D: NA
J: TRBJ2-5
size: NA
V: TRBV4-1

DNA: TGCGCCAGCAGCCAAGTAACTCTCACCCCGGCAATGAACACTGAAGCTTTCTTT
CDR3: CASSQVTLTPAMNTEAFF
D: NA
J: TRBJ1-1
size: NA
V: TRBV4-1

DNA: TGTGCCAGCAGCGGGCCGACGGACAACTCTGGGGCCAACGTCCTGACTTTC
CDR3: CASSGPTDNSGANVLTF
D: NA
J: TRBJ2-6
size: NA
V: TRBV9

DNA: TGTGCCAGCAGCTCGCTCCAGGGAAGAGCTTTCTTT
CDR3: CASSSLQGRAFF
D: NA
J: TRBJ1-1
size: NA
V: TRBV11-2

DNA: TGTGCCAGCACCGGGGCCAACGTCCTGACTTTC
CDR3: CASTGANVLTF
D: NA
J: TRBJ2-6
size: NA
V: TRBV28

DNA: TGTGCTAGCAGCTTGTCCGGCTTCCAAGAGACCCAGTACTTC
CDR3: CASSLSGFQETQYF
D: NA
J: TRBJ2-5
size: NA
V: TRBV7-7

DNA: TGTGCCAGCAGCTATAACCGAGGGGTCGGTCTCTACGAGCAGTACTTC
CDR3: CASSYNRGVGLYEQYF
D: NA
J: TRBJ2-7
size: once
V: TRBV7-9

DNA: TGTGCCAGCGGGGGAGGGGGGCGGGATCAGCCCCAGCATTTT
CDR3: CASGGGGRDQPQHF
D: NA
J: TRBJ1-5
size: NA
V: TRBV6-6

DNA: TGTGCCAGCAGCGGCCTCGGACAGGGGTCCTACGAGCAGTACTTC
CDR3: CASSGLGQGSYEQYF
D: TRBD1
J: TRBJ2-7
size: few
V: TRBV9

DNA: TGCGCCAGCAGCCAAGATCGAGGGGCGCGAGGTCTCAATGAGCAGTTCTTC
CDR3: CASSQDRGARGLNEQFF
D: NA
J: TRBJ2-1
size: NA
V: TRBV4-1

DNA: TGCAGCGTTGGGGGACAGGGAGAGTGGACTGAAGCTTTCTTT
CDR3: CSVGGQGEWTEAFF
D: TRBD1
J: TRBJ1-1
size: NA
V: TRBV29-1

DNA: TGTGCCATCAGTGAAGGGGGCAGGGACAATGAGCAGTTCTTC
CDR3: CAISEGGRDNEQFF
D: TRBD1
J: TRBJ2-1
size: NA
V: TRBV10-3

DNA: TGTGCCAGCAGTTCGAGGGGGCCACACTATGGCTACACCTTC
CDR3: CASSSRGPHYGYTF
D: TRBD1
J: TRBJ1-2
size: once
V: TRBV6-6

DNA: TGTGCCAGTAGTATATCAGGGGGGGCCGGGGAGCTGTTTTTT
CDR3: CASSISGGAGELFF
D: NA
J: TRBJ2-2
size: NA
V: TRBV19

DNA: TGCGCCAGCAGCTCGGGACGGTCGGATGAGCAGTTCTTC
CDR3: CASSSGRSDEQFF
D: NA
J: TRBJ2-1
size: NA
V: TRBV5-1

DNA: TGTGCCAGCAGCGGGTTGAAGAACACCGGGGAGCTGTTTTTT
CDR3: CASSGLKNTGELFF
D: NA
J: TRBJ2-2
size: NA
V: TRBV7-9

DNA: TGTGCCAGCAGCCGGACAGCAAAAAATGAAAAACTGTTTTTT
CDR3: CASSRTAKNEKLFF
D: NA
J: TRBJ1-4
size: NA
V: TRBV5-5

DNA: TGTGCCAGCTCACCGAGGGACAGGGTCAGCGAGCAGTACTTC
CDR3: CASSPRDRVSEQYF
D: TRBD1
J: TRBJ2-7
size: few
V: TRBV18

DNA: TGCGCCAGCAGCTTGGTGGCGGGAAACACCATATATTTT
CDR3: CASSLVAGNTIYF
D: NA
J: TRBJ1-3
size: NA
V: TRBV5-1

DNA: TGTGCCAGCAGCTTAGCGCCAGGACAGGGGTCCGAAAAACTGTTTTTT
CDR3: CASSLAPGQGSEKLFF
D: TRBD1
J: TRBJ1-4
size: NA
V: TRBV7-2

DNA: TGTGCCAGCAGGTCGGACAGGGCCGCAGATACGCAGTATTTT
CDR3: CASRSDRAADTQYF
D: TRBD1
J: TRBJ2-3
size: NA
V: TRBV2

DNA: TGTGCCTGGAGTGTACTAAGGGTGGGAGAGACCCAGTACTTC
CDR3: CAWSVLRVGETQYF
D: NA
J: TRBJ2-5
size: NA
V: TRBV30

DNA: TGTGCCAGCAGTTTAATGGGAAAATACGAGCAGTACTTC
CDR3: CASSLMGKYEQYF
D: NA
J: TRBJ2-7
size: NA
V: TRBV27

DNA: TGTGCCAGCAGCTTAGATGGAGGGTATAGGAACAATGAGCAGTTCTTC
CDR3: CASSLDGGYRNNEQFF
D: NA
J: TRBJ2-1
size: NA
V: TRBV11-2

DNA: TGCGCCAGCAGCTTGAGTTCCATTTTTCGGCCCAACACTGAAGCTTTCTTT
CDR3: CASSLSSIFRPNTEAFF
D: NA
J: TRBJ1-1
size: once
V: TRBV5-1

DNA: TGTGCCAGCAGTTACGGGACAGGGGTTTACGAGCAGTACTTC
CDR3: CASSYGTGVYEQYF
D: TRBD1
J: TRBJ2-7
size: NA
V: TRBV6-5

DNA: TGTGCCAGCAGTTACACGGTTGAGCGGAACACAGATACGCAGTATTTT
CDR3: CASSYTVERNTDTQYF
D: NA
J: TRBJ2-3
size: NA
V: TRBV6-5

DNA: TGTGCCAGCGCCGCCCGGGGGGGTGAGCAGTTCTTC
CDR3: CASAARGGEQFF
D: TRBD2
J: TRBJ2-1
size: NA
V: TRBV5-6

DNA: TGTGCCAGCAGCTCGGGACAGGGGGGGACTGGGGCCAACGTCCTGACTTTC
CDR3: CASSSGQGGTGANVLTF
D: TRBD1
J: TRBJ2-6
size: NA
V: TRBV7-3

DNA: TGCAGTGCTAGTCGCTATGAGCAGTTCTTC
CDR3: CSASRYEQFF
D: NA
J: TRBJ2-1
size: NA
V: TRBV20-1

DNA: TGTGCCAGCAGGGGACAGGGGGCTGTCGGGGAGCTGTTTTTT
CDR3: CASRGQGAVGELFF
D: TRBD1
J: TRBJ2-2
size: NA
V: TRBV2

DNA: TGCGCCAGCCGGAGCGGGGGGGCCATTCCGACAGATACGCAGTATTTT
CDR3: CASRSGGAIPTDTQYF
D: TRBD2
J: TRBJ2-3
size: NA
V: TRBV5-1

DNA: TGCGCCAGCAGCCAATCGAGGTTGAGAATCTCCTACGAGCAGTACTTC
CDR3: CASSQSRLRISYEQYF
D: NA
J: TRBJ2-7
size: NA
V: TRBV4-1

DNA: TGTGCCAGCGGTAGCGGTGGAACTTACGAGCAGTACTTC
CDR3: CASGSGGTYEQYF
D: NA
J: TRBJ2-7
size: NA
V: TRBV7-9

DNA: TGCGCCAGCAGCCAAGATTTTGAGGGGTTAAACTATGGCTACACCTTC
CDR3: CASSQDFEGLNYGYTF
D: NA
J: TRBJ1-2
size: NA
V: TRBV4-3

DNA: TGTGCCAGCTCACCTCTGACAGGGGGGCGGAACACTGAAGCTTTCTTT
CDR3: CASSPLTGGRNTEAFF
D: TRBD1
J: TRBJ1-1
size: NA
V: TRBV18

DNA: TGTGCCAGCAGCCCTATGGACAGGAGCTCCTACGAGCAGTACTTC
CDR3: CASSPMDRSSYEQYF
D: TRBD1
J: TRBJ2-7
size: few
V: TRBV9

DNA: TGTGCTAGTGGTATCCTTCCCCAGGGCACCGGGGAGCTGTTTTTT
CDR3: CASGILPQGTGELFF
D: NA
J: TRBJ2-2
size: NA
V: TRBV12-5